This T cell receptor (beta chain) originates from a study of shared clonotypes between healthy human individuals (dated by TCRdb to 2020 to 2021). Concerning the study at large: A couple of women and a few men aged 18 to 49 years were included in the cohort. For each donor, CD4 naive and CD4 memory were each run on three plates, CD8 naive on two plates, and CD8 memory on one plate. To estimate repertoire size and how much clonotypes are shared between individuals, the study performed deep sequencing of blood TCR repertoires from roughly five healthy adults. Libraries were prepared and TCR repertoires were sequenced by different laboratories using diverse techniques, in order to increase sequencing depth and limit assay-specific biases. Each donor's leukapheresis produced roughly between roughly 0.94 and 9.5 billion PBMCs.

Healthy HIV-negative adults with no recently reported acute infections or vaccinations were included as donors. Every donor was a Caucasian adult residing in Nashville, Tennessee, USA. CD4+ T cells were enriched through magnetic negative selection, after which naive cells were positively selected on CD45RA and the remaining negative fraction served as the memory subset. After blood collection by leukapheresis, PBMCs were isolated using Ficoll-Histopaque density gradient centrifugation and then cryopreserved in the vapor phase of liquid nitrogen. Analytical flow cytometry was used to check the purity and quantity of every magnetically sorted T cell population. Each sorted fraction had its genomic DNA isolated and then quantified by UV absorbance on a Nanodrop 2000c. CDR1 is given as SGDLS and CDR2 as YYNGEE, both from the germline V gene. From cysteine to phenylalanine, the CDR3 is 14 amino acids long. Only the CDR3 region is kept as DNA, spanning 42 bases read in frame from base 1. The V end gives up 4 bases and the J end 6 bases, leaving 6 bases in the junction not matched to a gene.

A remark on this clone: It lacks a known antigen. No much larger clonotype is one base removed from it; base qualities were not supplied.

Using the deep immunoSEQ assay, TCR CDR3 regions were amplified from genomic DNA by multiplex PCR. Extracted genomic DNA from each cell subset was distributed evenly across all wells of several immunoSEQ 96-well plates, and each plate was treated as a replicate. Each replicate PCR for sorted subsets received roughly 0.2 ug genomic DNA, equal to about 30,000 T cell genomes. Purified libraries were measured with a Qubit 3.0 fluorometer, size-checked on a Bioanalyzer 2100, and measured again with the KAPA Library Quantification kit. A separate single-read 150-cycle Illumina NextSeq 550 flow cell was used to sequence each immunoSEQ 96-well plate. Per the original workflow: Because the immunoSEQ output included only junctional sequences and no quality scores, the filtering could not be the same as the filtering used for full-length reads. Sequences were annotated with PyIR, a Python wrapper for IgBLAST v1.9, and V/J genes and CDR3 were assigned using IMGT germline references. Reads were removed for weak V/J assignments (E-value above 1e-6), missing CDR3, stop codons, out-of-frame junctions, or ambiguous translated residues. A V3J clonotype was defined by an identical inferred V gene, J gene, and CDR3 amino acid sequence. To compute the percentage overlap between repertoires, the number of shared unique clonotypes was divided by the size of the smaller repertoire. Richness of each repertoire was evaluated using RTK rarefaction, the Chao1 estimator, and Recon v2.1 estimates of unobserved clonotypes. Generation probabilities for all TCRbeta clonotypes obtained by the gDNA method from a handful of donors were computed using OLGA. What TCRdb holds here is the immuneACCESS table cut down to in-frame rearrangements. Part of the clones is not present; checked against another copy, under half of the missing clones reflect an unresolved V gene, and the others are unexplained. V and J calls and clone size are copied from that table; D and trimming were computed from the DNA. This sample is represented by under 2.5 million clones; just under 95% of them were singletons. The ten most abundant clones make up around 0.35% of the sample.

General study outcomes and caveats: Compared with non-shared clonotypes, the clonotypes found in all four sorted-subset donors had higher generation probabilities. Incomplete sequencing was indicated by rarefaction of sorted-subset datasets, despite the large sequencing depth. Naive subsets generally had larger estimated clonotype richness than memory subsets. Across a few donors, 5% to 6% of naive CD4, roughly 3.4% of naive CD8, under 2.5% of memory CD4, and roughly 0.41% of memory CD8 clonotypes were shared. The small number of donors limited the genetic and exposure-history diversity represented. Sampling was restricted to blood, and TCR repertoires in tissue are likely to differ from TCR repertoires in blood. Pairwise subsampling indicated that sequencing depth was expected to affect the degree of clonotype sharing among donors.

The origin of this receptor is a man aged 18 to 29 in good health. Some clones in this sample may be carry-over from other donors' samples. Recombination connected TRBV9 to TRBJ1-4, and 7 junctional nucleotides match TRBD1. The sample was naive CD4+ T cells from PBMCs. The sample's cell subset or site label is to be understood as: CD45RA+ positively selected. The nucleotide sequence reads as follows: TGTGCCAGCAGCACGGACAGGCTGGATGAAAAACTGTTTTTT. Translation gives CASSTDRLDEKLFF.